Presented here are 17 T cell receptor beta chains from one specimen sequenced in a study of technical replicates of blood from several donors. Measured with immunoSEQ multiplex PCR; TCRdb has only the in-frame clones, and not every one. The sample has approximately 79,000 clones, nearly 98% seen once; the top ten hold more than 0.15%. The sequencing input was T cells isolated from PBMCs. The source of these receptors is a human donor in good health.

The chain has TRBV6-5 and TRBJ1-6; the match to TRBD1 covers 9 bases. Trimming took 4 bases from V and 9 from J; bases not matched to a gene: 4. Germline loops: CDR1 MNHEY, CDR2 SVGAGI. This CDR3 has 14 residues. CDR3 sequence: CASSLQGAFSPLHF. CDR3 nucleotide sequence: TGTGCCAGCAGTTTACAGGGGGCATTTTCACCCCTCCACTTT.

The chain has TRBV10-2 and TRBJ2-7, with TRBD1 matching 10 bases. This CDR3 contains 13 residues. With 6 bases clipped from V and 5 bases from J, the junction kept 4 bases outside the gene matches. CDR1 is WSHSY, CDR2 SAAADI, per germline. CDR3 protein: CASSGQGVDEQYF. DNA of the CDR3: TGCGCCAGCAGCGGACAGGGGGTTGACGAGCAGTACTTC.

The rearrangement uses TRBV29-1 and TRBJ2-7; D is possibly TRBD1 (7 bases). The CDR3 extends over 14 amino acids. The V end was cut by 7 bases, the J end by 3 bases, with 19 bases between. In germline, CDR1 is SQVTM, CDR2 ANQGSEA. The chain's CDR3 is CSGLGGQGGYEQYF. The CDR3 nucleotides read TGCAGCGGCCTAGGAGGGCAGGGGGGCTACGAGCAGTACTTC.

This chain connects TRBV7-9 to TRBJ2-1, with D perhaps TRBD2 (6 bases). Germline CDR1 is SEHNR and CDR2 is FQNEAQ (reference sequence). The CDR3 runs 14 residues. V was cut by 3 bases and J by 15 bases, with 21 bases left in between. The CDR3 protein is CASSLGAGPGGGFF. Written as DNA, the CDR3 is TGTGCCAGCAGCTTGGGCGCGGGACCAGGTGGAGGGTTCTTC.

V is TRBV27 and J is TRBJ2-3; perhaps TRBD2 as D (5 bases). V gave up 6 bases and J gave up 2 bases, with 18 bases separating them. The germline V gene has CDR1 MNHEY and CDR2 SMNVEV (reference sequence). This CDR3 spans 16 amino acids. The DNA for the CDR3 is TGTGCCAGCAGCGACAAACACCGGGATCCCACAGATACGCAGTATTTT. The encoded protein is CASSDKHRDPTDTQYF.

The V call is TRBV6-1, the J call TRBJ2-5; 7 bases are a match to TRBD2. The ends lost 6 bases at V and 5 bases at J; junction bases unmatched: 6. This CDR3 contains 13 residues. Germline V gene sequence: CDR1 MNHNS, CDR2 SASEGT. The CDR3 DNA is TGTGCCAGCAGGTCCCTCGGGGGGGAGACCCAGTACTTC. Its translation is CASRSLGGETQYF.

The CDR3 sequence is CASRAGGWTGELFF. DNA for the CDR3: TGTGCCAGCAGGGCGGGGGGGTGGACCGGGGAGCTGTTTTTT. This sequence joins TRBV6-5 and TRBJ2-2, with 9 bases that match TRBD2. The germline CDR1 and CDR2 sequences are MNHEY and SVGAGI. V gave up 6 bases and J gave up 5 bases; unmatched junction bases: 4. This CDR3 spans 14 amino acids.

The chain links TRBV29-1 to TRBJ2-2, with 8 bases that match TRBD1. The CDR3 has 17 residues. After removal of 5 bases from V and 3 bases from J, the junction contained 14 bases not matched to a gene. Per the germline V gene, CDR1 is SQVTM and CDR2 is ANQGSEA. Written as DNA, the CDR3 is TGCAGCGTTATCAGGACAGGGAGGATTGGACACACCGGGGAGCTGTTTTTT. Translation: CSVIRTGRIGHTGELFF.

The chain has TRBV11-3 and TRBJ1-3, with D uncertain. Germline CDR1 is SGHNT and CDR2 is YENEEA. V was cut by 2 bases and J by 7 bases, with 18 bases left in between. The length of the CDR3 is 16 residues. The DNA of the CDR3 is TGTGCCAGCAGCTTAACGCGGAATTCAATCGGGAACACCATATATTTT. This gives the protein CASSLTRNSIGNTIYF. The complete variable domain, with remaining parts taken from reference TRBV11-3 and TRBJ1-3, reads EAGVVQSPRYKIIEKKQPVAFWCNPISGHNTLYWYLQNLGQGPELLIRYENEEAVDDSQLPKDRFSAERLKGVDSTLKIQPAELGDSAVYLCASSLTRNSIGNTIYFGEGSWLTVV.

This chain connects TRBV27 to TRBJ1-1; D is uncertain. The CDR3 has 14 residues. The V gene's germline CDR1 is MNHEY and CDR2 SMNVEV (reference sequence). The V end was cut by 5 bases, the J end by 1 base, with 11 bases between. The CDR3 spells CASSAKTWNTEAFF. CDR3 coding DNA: TGTGCCAGCAGTGCAAAAACATGGAACACTGAAGCTTTCTTT.

CDR3 sequence: CASRIRQGPNTEAFF. The DNA of the CDR3 is TGTGCCAGCAGGATCCGTCAGGGCCCTAACACTGAAGCTTTCTTT. The chain is built from TRBV11-2 and TRBJ1-1; a weak D match, TRBD1 (5 bases). There are 15 residues in the CDR3. Trimming took off 6 bases at V and 2 bases at J, with 16 bases between the two ends. The V gene's germline CDR1 is SGHAT and CDR2 FQNNGV.

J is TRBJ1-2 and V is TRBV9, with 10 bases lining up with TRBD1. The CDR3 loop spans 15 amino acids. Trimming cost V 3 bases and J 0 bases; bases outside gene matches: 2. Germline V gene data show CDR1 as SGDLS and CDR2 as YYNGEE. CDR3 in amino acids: CASSAGQGANYGYTF. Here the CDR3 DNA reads TGTGCCAGCAGCGCCGGACAGGGGGCTAACTATGGCTACACCTTC.

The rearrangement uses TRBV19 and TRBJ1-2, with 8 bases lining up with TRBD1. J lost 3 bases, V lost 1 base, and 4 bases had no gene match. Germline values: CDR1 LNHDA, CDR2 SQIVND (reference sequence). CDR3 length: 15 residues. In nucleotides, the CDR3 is TGTGCCAGTAGTATAGTGGGACAGGAGTACTATGGCTACACCTTC. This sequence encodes CASSIVGQEYYGYTF.

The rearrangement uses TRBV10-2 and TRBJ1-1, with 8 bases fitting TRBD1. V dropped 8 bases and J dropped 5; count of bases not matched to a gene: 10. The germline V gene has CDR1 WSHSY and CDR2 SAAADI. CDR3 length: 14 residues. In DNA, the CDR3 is TGCGCCAGCGTGGGACAGGTAGAAGGGACTGAAGCTTTCTTT. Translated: CASVGQVEGTEAFF.

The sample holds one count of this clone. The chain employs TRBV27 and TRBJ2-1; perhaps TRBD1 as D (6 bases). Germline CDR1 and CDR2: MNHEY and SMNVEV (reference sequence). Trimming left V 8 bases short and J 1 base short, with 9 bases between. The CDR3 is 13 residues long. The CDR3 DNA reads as TGTGCCAGCCAAGGGGGATCCTACAATGAGCAGTTCTTC. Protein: CASQGGSYNEQFF.

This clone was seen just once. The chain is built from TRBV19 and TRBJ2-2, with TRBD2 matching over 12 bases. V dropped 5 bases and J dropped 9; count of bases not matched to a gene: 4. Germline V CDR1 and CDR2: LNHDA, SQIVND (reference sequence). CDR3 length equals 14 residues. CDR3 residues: CASSLAGGPRELFF. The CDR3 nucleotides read TGTGCCAGTAGTCTAGCGGGAGGGCCCCGGGAGCTGTTTTTT.

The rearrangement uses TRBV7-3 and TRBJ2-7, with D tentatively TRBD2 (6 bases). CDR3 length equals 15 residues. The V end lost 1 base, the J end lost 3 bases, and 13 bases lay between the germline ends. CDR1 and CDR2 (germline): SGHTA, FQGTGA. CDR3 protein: CASSLMGGSSYEQYF. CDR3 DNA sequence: TGTGCCAGCAGCTTAATGGGGGGAAGTAGCTACGAGCAGTACTTC.